The subject of this entry is one TCR beta chain. This sample was included in a study of blood T cell repertoires in COVID-19. As for the study in general: COVID-19 samples collected from the United States, Italy and Spain covered acute and convalescent phases. The cDNA or gDNA used as material had been derived from T cells, B-cell-depleted T cells, or PBMCs.

Authors' analysis steps: Amplification of reference gene primers provided the estimated nucleated cell counts. TCRdb's copy holds only in-frame clones and misses some; the assay was immunoSEQ multiplex PCR. For V, J and clone size, that table is used; D and trimming come from the DNA. This sample carries around 100,000 clones, roughly 92% of them seen once, and the ten largest clones take 5.7%. Germline lookup yields CDR1 SGHVS and CDR2 FQNEAQ. The CDR3 consists of 18 residues. V dropped 2 bases and J dropped 4; count of bases not matched to a gene: 11. The V and J genes are TRBV7-8 and TRBJ2-1; TRBD2 aligns across 10 bases. The sequencing sample was made of peripheral blood. This TCR was recovered from a man aged 65-85 years with acute or convalescent COVID-19. CDR3 sequence reads: CASSLLSPLAGAYNEQFF. DNA for the CDR3: TGTGCCAGCAGCTTATTAAGCCCGCTAGCGGGGGCGTACAATGAGCAGTTCTTC.